The following is a TCR beta chain sequence with its context. This clone's antigen is unknown. No per-base quality is available; no much larger clone lies one base away. The cohort comprised hundreds of healthy bone marrow donors. All cohort members were sampled while nominally healthy, although unrecorded immune exposures were likely present. The donor tested CMV seronegative, placing the donor among the 350 to 400 seronegative members of the cohort. Every donor gave a peripheral blood sample, and the peripheral blood mononuclear cells from that sample were used for TCR beta sequencing. The Qiagen DNeasy Blood Extraction Kit was used to extract genomic DNA from the blood cell samples. Taken from the germline V gene, the CDR1 and CDR2 loops are LGHNA and YNFKEQ. The cysteine opens and the phenylalanine closes a CDR3 of 11 amino acids. Only the CDR3 DNA is retained, 33 bases long and in frame from the first base. V gives up 1 base and J gives up 6 bases, and the segment between their germline ends measures 2 bases.

The data belong to a study of cytomegalovirus exposure and HLA in healthy donors (dated by TCRdb to 2016 to 2017). In terms of the full investigation: According to an earlier analysis of 587 of the donors, 150 million to 200 million T cells yielded 117 million unique TCR beta sequences and around 280 Gb of sequence data. An early release that covered approximately 600 HLA-typed donors contained approximately 300 gigabases of sequencing data and tens of millions of unique TCR sequences. Of the roughly 420 genotyped donors, 75% to 85% were placed in the genetic ancestry cluster associated with self-reported Caucasian donors. The study aimed to test whether cataloging public T cell receptors could reveal signatures of past pathogen exposure. The T cell repertoires of about 700 subjects were profiled by immunosequencing and related to cytomegalovirus serostatus. A separate validation cohort of 100 to 150 different subjects was used in addition to the roughly 620-subject first cohort. To predict cytomegalovirus infection status, the study combined high-throughput TCR immunosequencing, statistical association of individual TCRs with disease status, and machine learning. A later analysis re-analyzed previously published TCR beta repertoires from approximately 670 donors and added high-resolution HLA genotyping to study TCR occurrence patterns. In the later analysis, no new phenotypic data were used to find candidate immune exposures; instead, reliance was placed on TCR beta sequences and their occurrence across donors. To decide whether each TCR beta V gene segment behaved as functional or pseudogenic, an earlier analysis of some 600 of the donors relied on high-throughput TCR beta sequencing. Alongside the repertoire data, information on donor age, sex, ethnicity and CMV serostatus was compiled. A later genetic analysis used genome-wide SNP genotypes for about three fifths of the 666 donors, treating that subset as a discovery cohort. All discovery cohort repertoires had been generated on a single sequencing platform. Class I and class II HLA loci were covered by the typing at four-digit resolution. The number of typed donors differed by locus: about 620-640 for A, B, C, DRB1 and DQB1; approximately 520 for DQA1; 600 to 610 for DPA1; and about 470 for DPB1. Because of strong linkage in the cohort, 4 to 6 DR-DQ haplotypes were treated as single units for association and clustering. Among roughly 400 genotyped donors of the cohort, an average of approximately 250,000 unique TCR beta nucleotide sequences were sequenced per donor, about a sixth of them non-productive.

Library method: the immunoSEQ multiplex PCR assay. The multiplex PCR relied on a mix of 60 forward primers for TCR Vbeta segments and 13 reverse primers for TCR Jbeta segments. The CDR3 region of rearranged TCR beta genes was amplified from genomic DNA with a multiplex PCR assay. The amplified TCR beta libraries were sequenced on the Illumina HiSeq System as 87-base-pair reads. The authors' pipeline ran thus. A later analysis tallied roughly 76 million unique TCR beta chains across the 666 repertoires, and about 12 million of those chains were shared by two or more donors. To remove PCR and sequencing errors, raw reads were error-corrected and collapsed into unique sequences using a nearest-neighbor algorithm that merged closely related sequences. To assign V, D and J gene segments, CDR3 sequences were aligned to IMGT reference sequences. For a sequence to be retained, a match of at least six nucleotides was required to both a V gene segment and a J gene segment. A rearrangement was called productive if the CDR3 had no stop codons and remained in frame with V and J, and every other rearrangement was called non-productive. CDR3 was defined by IMGT convention, running from the second conserved V-encoded cysteine to the conserved J-encoded phenylalanine. Sequences without an unambiguous match to a single V gene segment were excluded from the earlier analysis of 587 of the donors. An earlier analysis of a few hundred of the donors called V segments functional above 56.7% productive rearrangements and segregating when the between-donor standard deviation exceeded 5%. A statistical classification framework was built for diagnosing cytomegalovirus status from the catalog of TCR beta chain sequences. V and J gene assignment, in a later analysis, came from comparing TCR nucleotide sequences with IMGT/GENE-DB human TR gene sequences. A later analysis assigned CDR3 sequences and most-parsimonious VDJ recombination scenarios with the TCRdist pipeline. A later analysis defined each TCR beta chain by its CDR3 amino acid sequence plus V-gene family, and excluded reads lacking a unique V-gene family. As a way to deal with suspected cross-contamination and a sequencing artifact, a later analysis dropped hundreds of nucleotide sequences that were highly shared and had low generation probability. In a later analysis, a clonal expansion index was calculated for each public chain from normalized within-repertoire ranks of inferred template counts. In a later analysis, generation probabilities were computed using a VDJ recombination model fitted to out-of-frame rearrangements, and the results were checked against IGoR. A later analysis scored TCR-TCR, TCR-HLA and TCR-CMV co-occurrence with hypergeometric tests, applying a repertoire-size bias correction to TCR pairs. False discovery rates were estimated in a later analysis by permuting HLA or CMV assignments 20 times. In a later analysis, co-occurring TCRs were grouped with DBSCAN, and TCRdist sequence similarity was added when clustering was performed within HLA-allele-positive subsets. Repertoires with fewer than 30,000 or more than 120,000 public chains were left out of co-occurrence clustering, as were about 5 repertoires with anomalous nucleotide sharing. TCRdb stores this immuneACCESS table with in-frame sequences only. Part of the clones is absent; in the studies checked, under half of the shortfall reflects unresolved V genes, and no reason is known for the rest. That table furnishes V, J and clone size, whereas the DNA furnished D and trimming. The table for this sample lists under 200,000 clones; 70% to 80% of them were counted only once. About 4.6% of the sample belongs to the ten largest clones.

Study-wide findings and limitations: The presence/absence analyses assumed that sequencing depth was roughly uniform across donors, and that assumption may not be true. Most TCR sequences were seen in very few donors, while some public TCRs were found in many individuals. A later genetic analysis associated a missense DCLRE1C variant with V-gene and J-gene trimming of TCR beta chains, and an independent cohort replicated the association. At a false discovery rate of 0.05, a later analysis linked around 17,000 TCR beta sequences to specific HLA alleles. Over 15 rarely observed V segments, including chromosome 9 orphons, were excluded from the earlier analysis of some 590 of the donors because counts were too low. A later analysis reported that several top co-occurrence clusters appeared linked to parvovirus B19, influenza, CMV and Epstein-Barr virus. In a later analysis, HLA-associated TCR beta chains were found to be more clonally expanded and to have lower generation probabilities than equally common non-associated chains. Compared with the approximately 720-donor mean, donors in an Asian-associated ancestry cluster had fewer N-insertions in productive TCRs, according to a later genetic analysis. Some IMGT-functional V segments, including TRBV6-2 and TRBV6-3, could not be told apart with the 87-base-pair reads, so those segments were excluded. Linkage disequilibrium might explain the correlated functional status among segregating V segments, but an unknown experimental factor could not be excluded. It was suggested by the authors that the approach could potentially be generalized to other disease states and immunological phenotypes. HLA typing was unavailable for some donors at each locus, so association tests used only the typed subset. CMV serostatus was the only immune exposure information available for the cohort. Three of the identified cytomegalovirus-associated TCR beta chains were confirmed in vitro to be specific for cytomegalovirus antigens. Only TCR beta chains were sequenced in this cohort, and the absence of alpha or paired-chain data limited detectable features. When HLA alleles, especially DR and DQ, strongly co-occurred, attributing TCR associations to individual alleles was difficult. In an earlier analysis of some 640 of the donors, most TCR beta V segments were observed in productive rearrangements about 90% or about 30% of the time, broadly matching IMGT annotations. The study listed 164 TCR beta chains as associated with cytomegalovirus. In a later analysis, most CMV-associated TCR beta chains were found to appear HLA-restricted, with HLA associations seemingly driven largely by CMV exposure. A later analysis found that TCR association rates varied across HLA loci, with DRB1 alleles showing the most associated TCRs and HLA-C alleles the fewest. A cluster of highly shared sequence variants was judged likely to be a technical artifact of the sequencing pipeline. A further reported finding was that TCR beta sequences accurately predicted the HLA-A and HLA-B alleles for most subjects in the first cohort. The classifier was reported to diagnose cytomegalovirus status with high specificity and sensitivity in both the original and validation cohorts.

Sequenced: PBMCs. The chain links TRBV4-2 with TRBJ2-3, with no D gene named confidently. The origin of this receptor is a man aged 40-55 years in good health and CMV-seronegative. The CDR3 region: CASSQADTQYF. The nucleotides are TGTGCCAGCAGCCAAGCGGATACGCAGTATTTT.